These 27 T cell receptor beta chains originate from one sample sequenced in a study of cytotoxic CD8 clonotypes in ibrutinib-treated CLL. Profiling relied on immunoSEQ multiplex PCR, and the TCRdb table lists in-frame clones only, not all of them. The table has 25,000 to 30,000 clones, around 63% seen once. The source was PBMCs, collected after 24 months of ibrutinib treatment. These receptors all stem from a human donor with chronic lymphocytic leukemia.

The gene calls are TRBV10-3 and TRBJ1-2; 12 bases line up with TRBD1. Germline loops: CDR1 ENHRY, CDR2 SYGVKD. This CDR3 is built from 15 residues. V dropped 3 bases and J dropped 3; count of bases not matched to a gene: 2. CDR3 region: CAISEGTGGDYGYTF. CDR3 coding DNA: TGTGCCATCAGTGAAGGGACAGGGGGCGACTATGGCTACACCTTC.

CDR3 sequence reads: CASSPQEKEQFF. CDR3 sequence (DNA): TGTGCCAGCTCACCACAGGAGAAAGAGCAGTTCTTC. V usage is TRBV18 and J usage is TRBJ2-1; D ambiguous. V lost 1 base and J 10 bases, leaving 8 bases between the germline ends. Germline V CDR1 and CDR2: KGHSH, LQKENI. The CDR3 has 12 amino acids.

The rearrangement uses TRBV27 and TRBJ2-7; 9 positions agree with TRBD1. Trimming took 4 bases from V and 4 from J; bases not matched to a gene: 8. Germline CDR1 and CDR2: MNHEY and SMNVEV (reference sequence). The CDR3 is 15 amino acids. CDR3 sequence reads: CASSWGGDRVYEQYF. CDR3 DNA: TGTGCCAGCAGTTGGGGAGGGGACAGGGTTTACGAGCAGTACTTC.

The V gene is TRBV9, the J gene TRBJ2-3; weak D call: TRBD2 (7 bases). The germline V gene encodes CDR1 SGDLS and CDR2 YYNGEE. Trimming cost V 4 bases and J 0 bases, with 18 bases left between them. The CDR3 is 17 amino acids. CDR3 loop: CASSPRIGGPSTDTQYF. CDR3 bases: TGTGCCAGCAGCCCCCGGATCGGGGGGCCCAGCACAGATACGCAGTATTTT.

The V gene is TRBV13, the J gene TRBJ2-3, with 9 bases lining up with TRBD2. CDR1 PRHDT and CDR2 FYEKMQ come from the germline V gene (reference sequence). With 3 bases clipped from V and 3 bases from J, the junction kept 4 bases outside the gene matches. The CDR3 length is 15 residues. CDR3 bases: TGTGCCAGCAGCTTGGGCGGGGGGGCGACAGATACGCAGTATTTT. Translation gives CASSLGGGATDTQYF.

The chain employs TRBV12-5 and TRBJ1-1, with 8 positions matching TRBD1. The trim removed 1 base at V and 3 bases at J, leaving 10 bases unmatched. Germline CDR1 reads LGHNT; CDR2 reads FRNRAP. This CDR3 is built from 17 residues. DNA of the CDR3: TGTGCTAGTGGTTTGGGGGGACAGGCCCGTTTGTACACTGAAGCTTTCTTT. This translates into CASGLGGQARLYTEAFF.

The rearrangement uses TRBV2 and TRBJ1-1; D ambiguous. The CDR3 is 14 amino acids. Germline CDR1 SNHLY, CDR2 FYNNEI. V was trimmed by 4 bases and J by 1 base, leaving 10 bases between them. CDR3 loop: CASSGFGGNTEAFF. CDR3 DNA: TGTGCCAGCAGTGGGTTTGGAGGGAACACTGAAGCTTTCTTT.

This clone qualifies as large. V gene TRBV9 combines with J gene TRBJ2-7; tentatively, D is TRBD1 or TRBD2 (6 bases each). Trimming stripped 4 bases from V and 3 bases from J, with 11 bases between. This CDR3 has 13 amino acids. Looked up from germline, CDR1 is SGDLS and CDR2 is YYNGEE. The CDR3 spells CASSQEGGYEQYF. The CDR3 DNA follows: TGTGCCAGCAGCCAAGAGGGGGGCTACGAGCAGTACTTC.

The V gene is TRBV2, the J gene TRBJ2-3, with 9 bases aligning to TRBD2. V lost 6 bases, J lost 4 bases, and 8 bases stayed unmatched. The CDR3 length is 15 residues. Per the germline V gene, CDR1 is SNHLY and CDR2 is FYNNEI. CDR3 residues: CASRAGTSKADTQYF. The CDR3 DNA reads as TGTGCCAGCAGGGCCGGGACTAGCAAGGCAGATACGCAGTATTTT.

The chain carries TRBV7-8 and TRBJ1-2, with TRBD1 as a possible D gene (6 bases). V was cut by 5 bases and J by 8 bases, with 15 bases left in between. Germline assignment: CDR1 SGHVS and CDR2 FQNEAQ. This CDR3 contains 13 residues. CDR3 region: CASSLRGGVGYTF. The CDR3 coding sequence is TGTGCCAGCAGCCTCAGGGGAGGGGTCGGCTACACCTTC. Based on the CDR3 plus reference TRBV7-8 and TRBJ1-2, the full variable domain is GAGVSQSPRYKVAKRGQDVALRCDPISGHVSLFWYQQALGQGPEFLTYFQNEAQLDKSGLPSDRFFAERPEGSVSTLKIQRTQQEDSAVYLCASSLRGGVGYTFGSGTRLTVV.

The chain links TRBV5-1 to TRBJ2-7; D perhaps matches TRBD2 (5 bases). Germline CDR1 and CDR2: SGHRS and YFSETQ. The V gene lost 4 bases and the J gene lost 2 bases, with 13 bases spanning the gap. This CDR3 is 14 amino acids long. DNA of the CDR3: TGCGCCAGCAGCGCTGGACTGACCCCCTACGAGCAGTACTTC. This encodes CASSAGLTPYEQYF.

This clone was counted a single time. This rearrangement joins TRBV18 to TRBJ2-2; no firm D call. V was cut by 2 bases and J by 0 bases, with 7 bases left in between. The CDR3 extends over 15 amino acids. CDR1 KGHSH and CDR2 LQKENI come from the germline V gene. CDR3 amino acids: CASSPKQSNTGELFF. The CDR3 bases are TGTGCCAGCTCACCAAAACAGTCGAACACCGGGGAGCTGTTTTTT.

The V call is TRBV6-1, the J call TRBJ2-1; 7 bases are a match to TRBD2. Germline assignment: CDR1 MNHNS and CDR2 SASEGT. This CDR3 has 14 amino acids. With 4 bases clipped from V and 1 base from J, the junction kept 1 base outside the gene matches. CDR3: CASSGGGSYNEQFF. The CDR3 DNA reads as TGTGCCAGCAGTGGGGGGGGGTCCTACAATGAGCAGTTCTTC.

The chain employs TRBV4-3 and TRBJ2-5, with a weak D call TRBD2 (5 bases). Germline V gene data show CDR1 as LGHNA and CDR2 as YSLEER. V lost 1 base and J lost 1, with 10 bases in between. CDR3 size: 15 residues. The CDR3 loop reads CASSQGLAGQETQYF. In DNA form, the CDR3 reads TGCGCCAGCAGCCAAGGCCTAGCCGGCCAAGAGACCCAGTACTTC.

V usage is TRBV7-2 and J usage is TRBJ1-5; D is undetermined. Germline lookup yields CDR1 SGHTA and CDR2 FQGNSA. This CDR3 is built from 12 residues. V lost 4 bases and J lost 7, with 8 bases in between. CDR3 region: CASSSGVQPQHF. DNA of the CDR3: TGTGCCAGCAGCTCCGGCGTGCAGCCCCAGCATTTT.

This sequence joins TRBV6-5 and TRBJ2-7, with TRBD1 identical over 8 bases. The CDR3 is 16 amino acids. The germline V gene encodes CDR1 MNHEY and CDR2 SVGAGI. J was trimmed by 2 bases and V by 2 bases; bases with no gene match: 8. Written as DNA, the CDR3 is TGTGCCAGCAGTTACCGTTCCGGGACAGGTCCCTACGAGCAGTACTTC. Amino acid sequence: CASSYRSGTGPYEQYF.

The sample holds a few counts of this clone. The chain couples TRBV7-3 to TRBJ2-7; D possibly uses TRBD1 or TRBD2 (6 bases each). The germline V and J ends were trimmed by 3 bases and 2 bases, with 11 bases remaining between them. This CDR3 is built from 14 residues. The germline V gene encodes CDR1 SGHTA and CDR2 FQGTGA. The chain's CDR3 is CASSLEGGPYEQYF. CDR3 bases: TGTGCCAGCAGCTTGGAGGGGGGCCCCTACGAGCAGTACTTC.

This clone has just a few counts. The chain is built from TRBV7-9 and TRBJ2-7; no firm D call. Germline V CDR1 and CDR2: SEHNR, FQNEAQ (reference sequence). V was trimmed by 5 bases and J by 5 bases, leaving 10 bases between them. The CDR3 length is 12 residues. This CDR3 reads CASSPGWNEQYF. In DNA, the CDR3 is TGTGCCAGCAGCCCAGGCTGGAACGAGCAGTACTTC.

V gene TRBV29-1 combines with J gene TRBJ1-2, with D tentatively TRBD1 (6 bases). The V and J ends lost 5 bases and 8 bases respectively, with 15 bases between them. The V gene's germline CDR1 is SQVTM and CDR2 ANQGSEA. The CDR3 has 12 amino acids. The CDR3 nucleotides read TGCAGCGTTTCCCGGGACATCTACGGCTACACCTTC. Translation: CSVSRDIYGYTF.

The CDR3: CASSASRADNSPLHF. CDR3 sequence (DNA): TGTGCCAGCAGTGCGTCCAGGGCCGATAATTCACCCCTCCACTTT. The V and J genes are TRBV6-5 and TRBJ1-6, with D possibly matching TRBD1 (5 bases). This CDR3 has 15 residues. Germline CDR1 reads MNHEY; CDR2 reads SVGAGI. The ends were cut back, 5 bases at V and 5 bases at J, with 13 bases in the middle.

The chain joins TRBV4-2 to TRBJ2-6, with 7 bases that match TRBD2. Germline assignment: CDR1 LGHNA and CDR2 YNFKEQ. Trimming removed 10 bases from V and 2 bases from J; junction bases left unmatched: 14. CDR3 size: 17 residues. DNA of the CDR3: TGTGCCACCCAAGGGTGGTGGGGGGGGACTGGGGCCAACGTCCTGACTTTC. This translates into CATQGWWGGTGANVLTF.

The genes are TRBV11-3 and TRBJ2-1; TRBD1 agrees at 9 bases. Per germline, CDR1 SGHNT and CDR2 YENEEA. V lost 1 base to trimming and J lost 7 bases; unmatched junction nucleotides: 11. CDR3 length equals 17 residues. The CDR3 DNA sequence: TGTGCCAGCAGCTTAGGCGCCGGGACAGGGTTTTATAATGAGCAGTTCTTC. Translating it yields CASSLGAGTGFYNEQFF.

The chain has TRBV7-9 and TRBJ2-5; 11 bases are a match to TRBD2. The J segment lost 2 bases and the V segment lost 2 bases, leaving 7 bases of the junction unmatched. Germline CDR1 and CDR2: SEHNR and FQNEAQ (reference sequence). The CDR3 length is 17 residues. As DNA, the CDR3 is TGTGCCAGCAGCTTACCCCGATCTAGCGGGGGGCAAGAGACCCAGTACTTC. Translating gives CASSLPRSSGGQETQYF.

This chain uses TRBV30 with TRBJ1-1; D is ambiguous. The CDR3 spans 17 residues. Germline CDR1 reads GTSNPN; CDR2 reads SVGIG (reference sequence). Trimming left V 3 bases short and J 4 bases short, with 24 bases between. CDR3 residues: CAWSPPGVPFSGTEAFF. DNA for the CDR3: TGTGCCTGGAGCCCTCCTGGGGTCCCCTTTAGCGGCACTGAAGCTTTCTTT.

A remark on this clone: In the same sample, other DNA sequences code for this CDR3. V and J are TRBV18 and TRBJ1-5; the D gene is possibly TRBD1 (6 bases). V gave up 3 bases and J gave up 7 bases, with 10 bases separating them. CDR3 length: 13 residues. Germline CDR1 KGHSH, CDR2 LQKENI. The CDR3, as DNA: TGTGCCAGCTCACCGAGGGGGGACCAGCCCCAGCATTTT. This gives the protein CASSPRGDQPQHF.

The chain has TRBV7-6 and TRBJ2-2; D is unclear. This CDR3 comprises 13 residues. Trimming stripped 6 bases from V and 0 bases from J, with 5 bases between. Germline values: CDR1 SGHVS, CDR2 FNYEAQ. The CDR3 protein is CASSWSNTGELFF. For the CDR3, the DNA is TGTGCCAGCAGTTGGTCGAACACCGGGGAGCTGTTTTTT.

This chain links TRBV27 with TRBJ2-2; tentative D call: TRBD2 (6 bases). V lost 7 bases to trimming and J lost 3 bases, with 15 bases between them. The germline V gene has CDR1 MNHEY and CDR2 SMNVEV (reference sequence). The CDR3 loop spans 15 amino acids. The CDR3 DNA is TGTGCCAGCAAACTAGCCAGGTTGTACACCGGGGAGCTGTTTTTT. Its protein product is CASKLARLYTGELFF.